This T cell receptor (beta chain) was identified in a study of T cell changes during pregnancy in multiple sclerosis. The protocol was immunoSEQ multiplex PCR, while the TCRdb copy is restricted to in-frame clones and leaves out a portion. This sample carries 45,000 to 50,000 clones, about 91% of them seen once, and the ten largest clones take under 9.5%. This clone came up once. The CDR3 contains 11 residues. Per the germline V gene, CDR1 is MNHEY and CDR2 is SMNVEV (reference sequence). V lost 3 bases to trimming and J lost 10 bases, with 7 bases between them. The chain links TRBV27 to TRBJ2-1; D unresolved. The sequence derives from a female donor with multiple sclerosis, enrolled in a pregnancy study. The sequences come from CD8+ T cells from peripheral blood mononuclear cells, collected after pregnancy. The CDR3 region has the DNA TGTGCCAGCAGTTTTCGAGCGGAGCAGTTCTTC. This gives the protein CASSFRAEQFF.